This TCR beta chain was recovered during a study of cytomegalovirus exposure and HLA in healthy donors. It was the approximately 120-subject validation cohort, separate from the roughly 700-subject first cohort, to which the donors belonged. Data came from immunoSEQ multiplex PCR; TCRdb stores just in-frame clones and leaves some out. Among 90,000 to 110,000 clones listed, about 90% were seen once. To note about this clone: Its specificity is unknown.

Study-wide findings and caveats: Cytomegalovirus status was reportedly diagnosed by the classifier with high sensitivity and specificity. Cytomegalovirus-associated TCR beta chains were listed, numbering 150 to 200.

The V gene end was trimmed by 3 bases and the J gene end by 8 bases; junction bases not matched to a gene: 18. There are 18 residues in the CDR3. CDR1 and CDR2 from the germline V gene are MDHEN and SYDVKM. This receptor was identified in a woman younger than 35 in good health and CMV-seronegative. The genes are TRBV28 and TRBJ2-1; 8 bases fit TRBD2. The sequencing input was PBMCs. Here the CDR3 DNA reads TGTGCCAGCAGTTTGTCATCCGGGAGGGGCGGGAGACTCTATGAGCAGTTCTTC. It encodes CASSLSSGRGGRLYEQFF.